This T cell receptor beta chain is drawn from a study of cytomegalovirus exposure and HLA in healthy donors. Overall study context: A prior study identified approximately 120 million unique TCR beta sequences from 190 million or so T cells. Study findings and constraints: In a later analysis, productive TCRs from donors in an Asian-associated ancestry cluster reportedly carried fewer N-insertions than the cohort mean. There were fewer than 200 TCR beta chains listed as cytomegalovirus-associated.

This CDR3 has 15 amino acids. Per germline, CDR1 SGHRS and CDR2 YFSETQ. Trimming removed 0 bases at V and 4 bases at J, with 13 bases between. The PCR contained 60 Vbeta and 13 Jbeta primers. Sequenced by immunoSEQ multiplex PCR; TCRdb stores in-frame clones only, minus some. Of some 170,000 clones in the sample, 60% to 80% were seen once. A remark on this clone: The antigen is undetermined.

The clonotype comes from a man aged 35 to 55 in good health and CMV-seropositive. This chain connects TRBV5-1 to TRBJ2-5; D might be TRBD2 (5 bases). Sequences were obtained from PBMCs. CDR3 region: CASSLAVSGRETQYF. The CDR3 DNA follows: TGCGCCAGCAGCTTGGCGGTCAGTGGGAGAGAGACCCAGTACTTC.